This TCR beta chain is from a study of molecular identifiers for immune sequencing clone quantification. A single record per CDR3 protein comes from TCRdb applying MiXCR to the PCR reads. This table has approximately 590,000 distinct CDR3 sequences, approximately 24% appearing once. This clonotype was recorded a few times. Its antigen is still unknown. CDR1 and CDR2 (germline): MNHEY, SVGEGT. The CDR3 is made up of 18 amino acids. The trim removed 0 bases at V and 1 base at J, leaving 10 bases unmatched. Study-level points and caveats: In naive cells, clones above 20 RNA copies held under 1% of molecules, whereas in effector cells they held over 99%.

The chain couples TRBV6-2 or TRBV6-3 to TRBJ2-5; 8 bases line up with TRBD2. The TCR sequence derives from a human donor in good health. Some libraries in this study had Jurkat cell RNA spiked in. Sequences were obtained from naive CD8+ T cells from blood, with Jurkat cell RNA spiked in. Subset given: FACS-sorted CD8+CD4-CCR7+CD45RA+ naive T cells. CDR3 sequence (DNA): TGTGCCAGCAGTTACTCGAAGACGGGAGGGCCTTCCCAAGAGACCCAGTACTTC. Its protein is CASSYSKTGGPSQETQYF.